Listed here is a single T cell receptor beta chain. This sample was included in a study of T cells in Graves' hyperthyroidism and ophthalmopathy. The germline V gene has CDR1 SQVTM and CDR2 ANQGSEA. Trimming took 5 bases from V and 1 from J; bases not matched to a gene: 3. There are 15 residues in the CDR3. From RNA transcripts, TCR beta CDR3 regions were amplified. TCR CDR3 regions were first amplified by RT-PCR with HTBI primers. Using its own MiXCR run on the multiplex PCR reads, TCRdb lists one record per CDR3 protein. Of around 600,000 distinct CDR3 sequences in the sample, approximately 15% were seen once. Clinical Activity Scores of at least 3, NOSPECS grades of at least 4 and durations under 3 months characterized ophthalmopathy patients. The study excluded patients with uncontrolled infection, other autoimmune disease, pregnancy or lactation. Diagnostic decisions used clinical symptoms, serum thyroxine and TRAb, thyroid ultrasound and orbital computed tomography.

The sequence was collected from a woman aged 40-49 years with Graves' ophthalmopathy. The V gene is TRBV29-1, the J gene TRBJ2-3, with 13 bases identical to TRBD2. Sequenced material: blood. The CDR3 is CSVNGLAGGTDTQYF. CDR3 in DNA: TGCAGCGTTAACGGACTAGCGGGGGGCACAGATACGCAGTATTTT.